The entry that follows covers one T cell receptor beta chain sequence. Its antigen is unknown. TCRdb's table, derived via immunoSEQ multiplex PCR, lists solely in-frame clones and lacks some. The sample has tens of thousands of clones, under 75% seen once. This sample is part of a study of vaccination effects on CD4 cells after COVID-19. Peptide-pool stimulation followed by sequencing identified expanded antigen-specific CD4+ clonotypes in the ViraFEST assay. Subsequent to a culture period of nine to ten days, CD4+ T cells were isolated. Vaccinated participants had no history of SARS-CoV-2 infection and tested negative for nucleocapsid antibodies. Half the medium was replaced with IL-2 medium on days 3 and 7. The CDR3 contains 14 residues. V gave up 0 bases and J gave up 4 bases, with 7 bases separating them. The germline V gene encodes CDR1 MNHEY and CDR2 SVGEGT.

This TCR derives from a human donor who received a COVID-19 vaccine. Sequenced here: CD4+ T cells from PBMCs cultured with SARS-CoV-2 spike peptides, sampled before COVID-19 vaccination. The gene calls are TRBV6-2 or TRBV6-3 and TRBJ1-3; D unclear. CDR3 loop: CASSYSNSGNTIYF. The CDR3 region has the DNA TGTGCCAGCAGTTACTCGAACTCCGGAAACACCATATATTTT.